Listed here are 10 T cell receptor beta chains from one sample, sequenced in a study of cytomegalovirus exposure and HLA in healthy donors. PCR employed 60 Vbeta and 13 Jbeta primers. Using immunoSEQ multiplex PCR, the repertoire was profiled, and TCRdb retains in-frame clones only, with some absent. The repertoire holds approximately 82,000 clones, with 10% as singletons. The sequenced material came from PBMCs. These receptors were taken from a man aged 60 to 75 in good health and CMV-seropositive.

As concerns this clone: A read error may produce the germline difference seen at one junction end. The CDR3 protein is CAPSGAQKEAQYF. Here the CDR3 DNA reads TGTGCCCCCTCAGGGGCGCAAAAAGAGGCCCAGTACTTC. This chain uses TRBV19 with TRBJ2-5, with D maybe TRBD1 (6 bases). The CDR3 sequence is 13 residues long. Germline assignment: CDR1 LNHDA and CDR2 SQIVND (reference sequence).

The chain uses TRBV30 and TRBJ1-3, with TRBD1 as a possible D gene (5 bases). Germline lookup yields CDR1 GTSNPN and CDR2 SVGIG (reference sequence). The CDR3 length is 14 residues. With 3 bases removed from V and 3 bases from J, the gap between germline ends came to 12 bases. DNA for the CDR3: TGTGCCTGGAGCGCGGGGGGGGGTGGAAACACCATATATTTT. It translates to CAWSAGGGGNTIYF.

This clone was seen only a few times. The chain has TRBV4-2 and TRBJ2-2; 8 nucleotides align to TRBD2. The CDR3 totals 16 residues. CDR1 LGHNA and CDR2 YNFKEQ come from the germline V gene. V was clipped by 0 bases and J by 1 base; unmatched bases: 1. The CDR3 region is CASSQETSENTGELFF. CDR3 coding DNA: TGTGCCAGCAGCCAAGAGACTAGCGAGAACACCGGGGAGCTGTTTTTT.

This clone was seen more than once but under ten times. The V call is TRBV19, the J call TRBJ1-1; D might be TRBD1 (6 bases). With 5 bases removed from V and 4 bases from J, the gap between germline ends came to 23 bases. From germline, CDR1 is LNHDA and CDR2 SQIVND (reference sequence). This CDR3 spans 17 amino acids. The CDR3 here is CASSSLGTPSFGTEAFF. DNA for the CDR3: TGTGCCAGTAGTTCCCTGGGGACACCCTCTTTTGGCACTGAAGCTTTCTTT.

This clone occurred a few times. This chain joins TRBV5-4 and TRBJ2-2; D gene uncertain. Trimming removed 4 bases at V and 5 bases at J, with 12 bases between. Germline V gene data show CDR1 as SGHNT and CDR2 as YYREEE (reference sequence). The CDR3 sequence is 14 residues long. CDR3 residues: CASSPPTWTGELFF. For the CDR3, the DNA is TGTGCCAGCAGCCCCCCGACTTGGACCGGGGAGCTGTTTTTT.

This sequence joins TRBV4-1 and TRBJ1-1, with 9 bases that match TRBD1. This CDR3 is built from 14 residues. Trimming cost V 4 bases and J 1 base; bases outside gene matches: 1. Germline CDR1 is MGHRA and CDR2 is YSYEKL. CDR3 nucleotide sequence: TGCGCCAGCAGCCGGGGACAGGGGAACACTGAAGCTTTCTTT. This codes for CASSRGQGNTEAFF.

The chain combines TRBV30 with TRBJ2-7, with D tentatively TRBD2 (6 bases). V gave up 4 bases and J gave up 3 bases, with 13 bases separating them. CDR1 and CDR2 from the germline V gene are GTSNPN and SVGIG (reference sequence). The length of the CDR3 is 13 residues. In DNA, the CDR3 is TGTGCCTGGATGGAGGGTTCCCTCTACGAGCAGTACTTC. It encodes CAWMEGSLYEQYF.

This clone has more than one count but fewer than ten. This sequence joins TRBV28 and TRBJ1-5; D is unresolved. The germline V gene has CDR1 MDHEN and CDR2 SYDVKM. With 2 bases removed from V and 7 bases from J, the gap between germline ends came to 6 bases. This CDR3 region has 12 residues. The CDR3 nucleotides read TGTGCCAGCAGTTTAAAGGAGCAGCCCCAGCATTTT. Translating it yields CASSLKEQPQHF.

This clone appeared a few times. V is TRBV5-8 and J is TRBJ1-2, with 7 nucleotides matching TRBD1. The trim removed 4 bases at V and 3 bases at J, leaving 6 bases unmatched. Germline V CDR1 and CDR2: SGHTS, YDEGEE. This CDR3 spans 14 amino acids. The DNA for the CDR3 is TGTGCCAGCAGCCCGGGACAGTTCCACTATGGCTACACCTTC. Protein: CASSPGQFHYGYTF.

This chain uses TRBV19 with TRBJ1-5; 10 bases fit TRBD1. In germline, CDR1 is LNHDA, CDR2 SQIVND (reference sequence). Germline trimming cut 5 bases from V and 4 bases from J; bases unmatched to any gene: 8. CDR3 length equals 16 residues. The DNA of the CDR3 is TGTGCCAGTAGTGATACTGGACAGGGGGAAAATCAGCCCCAGCATTTT. This gives the protein CASSDTGQGENQPQHF.